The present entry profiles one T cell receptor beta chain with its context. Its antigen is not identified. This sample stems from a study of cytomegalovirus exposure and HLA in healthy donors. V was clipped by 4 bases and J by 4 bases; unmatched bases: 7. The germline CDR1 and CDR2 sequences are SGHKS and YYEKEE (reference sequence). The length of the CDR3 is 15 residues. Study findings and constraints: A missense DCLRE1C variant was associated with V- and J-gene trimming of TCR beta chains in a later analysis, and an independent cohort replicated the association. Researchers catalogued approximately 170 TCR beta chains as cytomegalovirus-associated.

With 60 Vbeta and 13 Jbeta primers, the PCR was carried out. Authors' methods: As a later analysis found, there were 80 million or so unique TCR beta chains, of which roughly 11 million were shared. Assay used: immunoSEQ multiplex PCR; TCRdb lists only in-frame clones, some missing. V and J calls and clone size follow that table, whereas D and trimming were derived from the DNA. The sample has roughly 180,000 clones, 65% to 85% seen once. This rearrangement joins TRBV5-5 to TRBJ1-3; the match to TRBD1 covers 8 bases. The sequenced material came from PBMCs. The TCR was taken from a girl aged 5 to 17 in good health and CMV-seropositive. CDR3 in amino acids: CASSPQGASGNTIYF. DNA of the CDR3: TGTGCCAGCAGCCCCCAGGGGGCCTCAGGAAACACCATATATTTT.